The 5 T cell receptor beta chains in this list originate from one sample, sequenced in a study of patients and donors after allogeneic stem cell transplantation. MiXCR was run by TCRdb on the RT-PCR reads, yielding one entry per CDR3 protein. The sample holds roughly 12,000 distinct CDR3 sequences; under 30% are singletons and the top ten take 51%. Sequenced: blood, either unsorted or a sorted T cell fraction (not recorded which). The receptor source for this set is a human donor who was either an allogeneic HSCT recipient or a stem cell or donor lymphocyte infusion donor (not recorded which). It is not recorded whose cells these are; they may come from a transplant donor.

The V call is TRBV4-3, the J call TRBJ1-3; D unresolved. The CDR3 loop spans 15 amino acids. From germline, CDR1 is LGHNA and CDR2 YSLEER. V lost 0 bases and J 2 bases, leaving 8 bases between the germline ends. The CDR3 reads CASSQDTTTGNTIYF. CDR3 DNA sequence: TGCGCCAGCAGCCAAGATACGACCACTGGAAACACCATATATTTT.

In its sample, this clonotype ranks as medium-sized. The chain links TRBV7-2 to TRBJ1-1; D is uncertain. This CDR3 comprises 12 residues. V was pared by 1 base and J by 10 bases, with 10 bases between. Germline assignment: CDR1 SGHTA and CDR2 FQGNSA. The CDR3 spells CASSLVGTRAFF. The CDR3 coding sequence is TGTGCCAGCAGCTTAGTGGGTACCAGAGCTTTCTTT.

This sequence joins TRBV5-1 and TRBJ2-7; 10 bases fit TRBD2. The CDR3 covers 14 residues. Germline CDR1 and CDR2: SGHRS and YFSETQ. The V segment lost 2 bases and the J segment 3 bases; nucleotides outside the gene matches: 2. The CDR3 bases are TGCGCCAGCAGCTTATCTAGCGGGAGCTACGAGCAGTACTTC. This codes for CASSLSSGSYEQYF.

V gene TRBV5-1 combines with J gene TRBJ1-1; 10 bases agree with TRBD1. CDR1 and CDR2 (germline): SGHRS, YFSETQ. This CDR3 has 16 residues. The J segment lost 1 base and the V segment lost 3 bases, leaving 6 bases of the junction unmatched. CDR3 DNA: TGCGCCAGCAGCTGGGGACAGGGGATAGAGAACACTGAAGCTTTCTTT. Its translation: CASSWGQGIENTEAFF.

The chain combines TRBV19 with TRBJ1-1; 7 bases are a match to TRBD1. The CDR3 runs to 13 residues. Trimming cost V 5 bases and J 7 bases; bases outside gene matches: 7. The germline V gene encodes CDR1 LNHDA and CDR2 SQIVND (reference sequence). The CDR3 DNA reads as TGTGCCAGTAGTGCGACAGGGAGGGTTGAAGCTTTCTTT. It translates to CASSATGRVEAFF.